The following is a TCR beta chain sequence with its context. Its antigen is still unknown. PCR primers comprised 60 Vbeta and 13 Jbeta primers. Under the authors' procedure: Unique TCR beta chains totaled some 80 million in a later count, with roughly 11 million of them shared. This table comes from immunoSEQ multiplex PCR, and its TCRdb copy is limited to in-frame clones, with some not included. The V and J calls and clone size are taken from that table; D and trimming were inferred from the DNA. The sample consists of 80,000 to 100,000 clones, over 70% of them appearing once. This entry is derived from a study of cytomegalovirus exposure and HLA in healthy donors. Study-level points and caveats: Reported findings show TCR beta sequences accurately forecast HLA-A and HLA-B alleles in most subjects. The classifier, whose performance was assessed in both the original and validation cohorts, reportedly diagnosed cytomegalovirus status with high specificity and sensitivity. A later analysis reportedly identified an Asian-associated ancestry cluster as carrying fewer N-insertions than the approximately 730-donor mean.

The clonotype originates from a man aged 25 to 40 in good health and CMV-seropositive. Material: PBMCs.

CDR3 sequence: CATSENPRGTGELFF. The CDR3 coding sequence is TGTGCCACCAGCGAGAACCCACGAGGCACCGGGGAGCTGTTTTTT. The chain joins TRBV15 to TRBJ2-2; D uncertain. With 5 bases removed from V and 4 bases from J, the gap between germline ends came to 14 bases. Germline V gene data show CDR1 as LNHNV and CDR2 as YYDKDF (reference sequence). The CDR3 has 15 residues.